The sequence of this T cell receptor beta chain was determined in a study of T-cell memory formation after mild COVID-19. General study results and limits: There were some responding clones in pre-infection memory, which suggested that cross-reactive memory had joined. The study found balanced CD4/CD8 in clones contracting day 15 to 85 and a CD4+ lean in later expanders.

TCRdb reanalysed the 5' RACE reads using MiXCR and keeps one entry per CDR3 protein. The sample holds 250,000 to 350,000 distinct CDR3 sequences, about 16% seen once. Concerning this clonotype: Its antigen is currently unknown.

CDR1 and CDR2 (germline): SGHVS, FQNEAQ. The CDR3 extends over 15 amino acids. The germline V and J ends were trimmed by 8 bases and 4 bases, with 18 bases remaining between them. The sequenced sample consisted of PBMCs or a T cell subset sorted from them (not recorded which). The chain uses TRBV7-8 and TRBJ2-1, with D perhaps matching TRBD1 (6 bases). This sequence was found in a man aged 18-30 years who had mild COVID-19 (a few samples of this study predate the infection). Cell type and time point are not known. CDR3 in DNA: TGTGCCAGCTGGGACAAAGAGGACAGATACAATGAGCAGTTCTTC. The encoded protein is CASWDKEDRYNEQFF.